The 4 T cell receptor beta chains given below trace back to one sample, sequenced in a study of neurological immune-mediated disorders. From the 5' RACE reads, TCRdb called clonotypes with MiXCR, one entry per CDR3 protein. The sample lists 46,000 or so distinct CDR3 sequences, 3.5% to 5.5% occurring once. Sequenced input: PBMCs. These receptors all stem from a woman aged 60-70 years with multiple sclerosis.

The chain uses TRBV10-3 and TRBJ1-5; D remains unclear. The CDR3 has 13 residues. Trimming shortened V by 0 bases and J by 7 bases, and 7 bases separated the two germline ends. Germline V gives CDR1 ENHRY, CDR2 SYGVKD. Here the CDR3 DNA reads TGTGCCATCAGTGAGTCGTGGGGACAGCCCCAGCATTTT. Residues: CAISESWGQPQHF.

This clonotype was counted at least ten times. The chain links TRBV3-1 to TRBJ2-5; D not resolved. The ends were cut back, 1 base at V and 5 bases at J, with 5 bases in the middle. Germline CDR1 reads LGHDT; CDR2 reads YNNKEL (reference sequence). CDR3 length: 12 residues. CDR3 in DNA: TGTGCCAGCAGCCAAGGGGCGGAGACCCAGTACTTC. It is translated as CASSQGAETQYF.

This clonotype was counted a few times. The rearrangement links TRBV6-6 to TRBJ2-6; D ambiguous. Trimming cost V 7 bases and J 4 bases, with 8 bases left between them. The V gene's germline CDR1 is MNHNY and CDR2 SVGAGI (reference sequence). This CDR3 has 13 residues. CDR3 in DNA: TGTGCCAGCACCCCCCCCGGGGCCAACGTCCTGACTTTC. Residues: CASTPPGANVLTF.

V usage is TRBV12-3 or TRBV12-4 and J usage is TRBJ1-2; D perhaps matches TRBD1 (5 bases). The germline V and J ends were trimmed by 5 bases and 2 bases, with 6 bases remaining between them. The CDR3 has 12 amino acids. CDR3 sequence reads: CASSDRNYGYTF. CDR3 DNA: TGTGCCAGCAGTGACAGAAACTATGGCTACACCTTC.